This T cell receptor beta chain was captured by sequencing in a study of T cells after yellow fever vaccination. The 5'RACE template-switching step produced TCR cDNA and added a universal primer site and UMIs. One entry per CDR3 protein, called by TCRdb with MiXCR from the 5' RACE reads. The repertoire holds some 200,000 distinct CDR3 sequences, with about 3% as singletons. There are many counts of this clonotype. V was shortened by 4 bases and J by 2 bases, with 4 bases between the two germline ends. The CDR3 runs 12 residues. The germline gives CDR1 SGHTA, CDR2 FQGNSA. The sample consisted of CD4+ T cells sorted from PBMCs, taken 10 days after the yellow fever booster vaccination. The receptor comes from a man aged 18 to 29 who received the YFV17D yellow fever vaccine. The chain carries TRBV7-2 and TRBJ2-3; D unresolved. CDR3 loop: CASSSPTDTQYF. The CDR3 nucleotides are TGTGCCAGCAGCTCGCCCACAGATACGCAGTATTTT.